This TCR beta chain was documented in a study of cytomegalovirus exposure and HLA in healthy donors. Across the study: In a previous analysis, around 120 million unique TCR beta sequences were found from 170 million or so T cells. Study-wide results and limits: One variant, a missense change in DCLRE1C, was linked in a later analysis to TCR beta V- and J-gene trimming. Immune exposure data for these donors was limited to CMV serostatus. The investigators catalogued 150 or so TCR beta chains as cytomegalovirus-associated.

Researchers ran the PCR with 60 Vbeta and 13 Jbeta primers. Data came from immunoSEQ multiplex PCR; TCRdb stores just in-frame clones and leaves some out. The data show over 90,000 clones, around 60% seen once. As for this clone: As yet, its antigen is unknown.

Per germline, CDR1 KGHSH and CDR2 LQKENI. The CDR3 has 16 residues. Trimming took off 6 bases at V and 4 bases at J, with 21 bases between the two ends. Sequenced input: PBMCs. The chain combines TRBV18 with TRBJ1-1, with D possibly matching TRBD1 (5 bases). The clonotype originates from a human donor in good health. The CDR3 region has the DNA TGTGCCAGCTCCCTTCATAACAGGCTCGAAGGCACTGAAGCTTTCTTT. Its translation is CASSLHNRLEGTEAFF. The full variable domain, in which reference TRBV18 and TRBJ1-1 provide the parts outside the CDR3, is NAGVMQNPRHLVRRRGQEARLRCSPMKGHSHVYWYRQLPEEGLKFMVYLQKENIIDESGMPKERFSAEFPKEGPSILRIQQVVRGDSAAYFCASSLHNRLEGTEAFFGQGTRLTVV.